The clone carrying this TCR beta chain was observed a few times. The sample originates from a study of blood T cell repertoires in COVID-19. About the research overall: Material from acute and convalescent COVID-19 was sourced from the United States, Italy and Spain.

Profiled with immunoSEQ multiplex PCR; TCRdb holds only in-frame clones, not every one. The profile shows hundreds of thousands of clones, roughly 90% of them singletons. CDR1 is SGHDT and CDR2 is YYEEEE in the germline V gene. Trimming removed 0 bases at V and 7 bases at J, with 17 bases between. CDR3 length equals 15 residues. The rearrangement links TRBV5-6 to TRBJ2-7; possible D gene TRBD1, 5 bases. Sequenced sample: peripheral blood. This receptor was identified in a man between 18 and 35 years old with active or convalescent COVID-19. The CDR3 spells CASSLGPNRLGEQYF. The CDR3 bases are TGTGCCAGCAGCTTGGGACCCAACAGGTTGGGAGAGCAGTACTTC.